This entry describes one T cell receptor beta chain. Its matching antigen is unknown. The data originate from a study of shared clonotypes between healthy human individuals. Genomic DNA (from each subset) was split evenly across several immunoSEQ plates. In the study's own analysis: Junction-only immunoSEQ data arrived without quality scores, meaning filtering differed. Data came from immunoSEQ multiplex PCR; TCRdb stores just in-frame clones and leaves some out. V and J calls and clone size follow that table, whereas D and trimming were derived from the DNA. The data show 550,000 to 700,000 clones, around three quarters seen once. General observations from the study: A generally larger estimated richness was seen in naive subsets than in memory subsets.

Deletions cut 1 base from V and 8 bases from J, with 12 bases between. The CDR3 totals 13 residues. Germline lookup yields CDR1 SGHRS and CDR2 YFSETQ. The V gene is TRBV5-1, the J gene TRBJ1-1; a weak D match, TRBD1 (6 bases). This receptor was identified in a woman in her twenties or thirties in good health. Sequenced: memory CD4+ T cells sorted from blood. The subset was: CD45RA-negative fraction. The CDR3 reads CASSLSRTGEAFF. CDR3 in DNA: TGCGCCAGCAGCTTGAGTCGTACAGGGGAAGCTTTCTTT.